This entry lists 20 T cell receptor beta chains sequenced from one sample in a study of blood T cells in healthy people across ages. Primed by a sample-barcoded 5' primer and a J-beta primer mix, a second PCR proceeded for 7 to 11 cycles. MiXCR, applied by TCRdb to the 5' RACE reads, yields one record per CDR3 protein. The sample holds roughly 1,800,000 distinct CDR3 sequences, roughly 52% seen once. The specimen was blood. These receptors were taken from a woman aged 35 to 49 in good health.

The chain recombines TRBV7-2 with TRBJ1-3, with TRBD1 as a possible D gene (6 bases). CDR1 is SGHTA and CDR2 is FQGNSA in the germline V gene. Trimming shortened V by 5 bases and J by 0 bases, and 8 bases separated the two germline ends. CDR3 length: 14 residues. The CDR3 DNA is TGTGCCAGCAGCACAGGGAGCTCTGGAAACACCATATATTTT. The encoded protein is CASSTGSSGNTIYF.

V and J are TRBV18 and TRBJ1-4, with D perhaps TRBD1 (5 bases). Germline loops: CDR1 KGHSH, CDR2 LQKENI. V was cut by 3 bases and J by 5 bases, with 13 bases left in between. The length of the CDR3 is 15 residues. The CDR3: CASSPQLGGNEKLFF. CDR3 bases: TGTGCCAGCTCACCCCAACTGGGGGGAAATGAAAAACTGTTTTTT.

This clonotype was picked up a small number of times. The chain joins TRBV7-9 to TRBJ2-3; 7 bases are shared with TRBD2. From germline, CDR1 is SEHNR and CDR2 FQNEAQ (reference sequence). With V trimmed by 1 base and J by 0 bases, 16 bases remained unmatched. This CDR3 has 20 residues. The DNA for the CDR3 is TGTGCCAGCAGCTTAGTTCGCGGGCTAGCGGAAGTAACTAGCACAGATACGCAGTATTTT. It yields the protein CASSLVRGLAEVTSTDTQYF.

This clonotype has a handful of counts. This chain connects TRBV24-1 to TRBJ2-3; TRBD1 matches at 11 bases. The CDR3 sequence is 15 residues long. Germline V gene sequence: CDR1 KGHDR, CDR2 SFDVKD. The junction had 5 bases not matched to a gene; V was cut back by 6 bases and J by 4 bases. This CDR3 is CATSSDRGRPDTQYF. The CDR3 DNA reads TGTGCCACCAGTTCGGACAGGGGGCGTCCAGATACGCAGTATTTT.

This clonotype was detected only once. The rearrangement links TRBV5-1 to TRBJ1-1; D gene ambiguous. The germline V and J ends were trimmed by 3 bases and 0 bases, with 12 bases remaining between them. The CDR3 consists of 15 residues. Looked up from germline, CDR1 is SGHRS and CDR2 is YFSETQ. The CDR3 DNA follows: TGCGCCAGCAGCTGGCAGGCCGCGATGAACACTGAAGCTTTCTTT. This gives the protein CASSWQAAMNTEAFF.

The V and J genes are TRBV10-3 and TRBJ1-2; D remains ambiguous. V dropped 7 bases and J dropped 7 bases, with 16 bases sitting between them. This CDR3 has 13 residues. The germline V gene has CDR1 ENHRY and CDR2 SYGVKD. The chain's CDR3 is CAIKGPVVLGYTF. CDR3 in DNA: TGTGCCATCAAAGGTCCCGTTGTGCTTGGCTACACCTTC.

The rearrangement links TRBV18 to TRBJ2-3, with D tentatively TRBD1 or TRBD2 (6 bases each). CDR1 is KGHSH and CDR2 is LQKENI in the germline V gene. The CDR3 contains 15 residues. V shed 0 bases and J shed 5 bases, with 12 bases lying between them. The CDR3 region has the DNA TGTGCCAGCTCACCACCGAACAGGGACTTAGATACGCAGTATTTT. Encoded protein: CASSPPNRDLDTQYF.

This clonotype has just a few counts. V usage is TRBV4-3 and J usage is TRBJ2-1, with 9 positions matching TRBD2. Germline V lookup: CDR1 LGHNA, CDR2 YSLEER. The CDR3 is 16 residues long. V trimming: 0 bases; J trimming: 3 bases; junction bases outside the gene matches: 3. CDR3 nucleotide sequence: TGCGCCAGCAGCCAAGATGGGCGGGGGGGCTACAATGAGCAGTTCTTC. Translated, it gives CASSQDGRGGYNEQFF.

The chain combines TRBV5-1 with TRBJ2-7; D is undetermined. Germline CDR1 SGHRS, CDR2 YFSETQ. Trimming removed 0 bases at V and 7 bases at J, with 14 bases between. The CDR3 consists of 14 residues. CDR3: CASSLARSRDEQYF. The DNA for the CDR3 is TGCGCCAGCAGCTTGGCGAGGAGCCGCGATGAGCAGTACTTC.

This clonotype appeared a few times. The genes are TRBV4-2 and TRBJ2-3; 15 bases match TRBD2. This CDR3 is built from 21 residues. The junction had 14 bases not matched to a gene; V was cut back by 0 bases and J by 4 bases. Germline V CDR1 and CDR2: LGHNA, YNFKEQ. The CDR3 is CASSQDRGLAGGRGVSDTQYF. The DNA for the CDR3 is TGTGCCAGCAGCCAAGATAGGGGACTAGCGGGGGGCCGGGGTGTATCAGATACGCAGTATTTT.

The genes are TRBV6-5 and TRBJ2-7; perhaps TRBD2 as D (5 bases). CDR1 is MNHEY and CDR2 is SVGAGI in the germline V gene. Trimming removed 5 bases from V and 3 bases from J, with 14 bases in between. CDR3 length: 14 amino acids. The CDR3 region is CASSTVTTHYEQYF. The CDR3, as DNA: TGTGCCAGCAGTACGGTGACTACACACTACGAGCAGTACTTC.

The table lists this clonotype with many counts. An end of the junction differs from the germline gene, which may be a read error. The rearrangement links TRBV27 to TRBJ2-1, with TRBD1 matching 8 bases. The CDR3 is made up of 14 amino acids. Per the germline V gene, CDR1 is MNHEY and CDR2 is SMNVEV (reference sequence). In nucleotides, the CDR3 is TGCGCCAGCAGCTTGCAGGGGGCTTACAATGAGCAGTTCTTC. It yields the protein CASSLQGAYNEQFF.

V and J are TRBV12-3 or TRBV12-4 and TRBJ2-3, with 8 bases aligning to TRBD2. Trimming at V came to 1 base and at J to 2 bases, leaving 5 bases not matched to a gene. The CDR3 contains 16 residues. The CDR3 is CASSLVAGPYTDTQYF. The CDR3 DNA reads TGTGCCAGCAGTTTAGTAGCGGGGCCATACACAGATACGCAGTATTTT.

As to this clonotype: A junction boundary mismatches the germline segment, possibly from a read error. The rearrangement uses TRBV6-5 and TRBJ1-1; weak D call: TRBD1 (6 bases). CDR1 MNHEY and CDR2 SVGAGI come from the germline V gene. The CDR3 spans 16 residues. This CDR3 is CASSYSTGRVKTEAFF. The CDR3 nucleotides are TGTGCCAGCAGTTACTCGACAGGCAGGGTGAAGACTGAAGCTTTCTTT.

The chain recombines TRBV3-1 with TRBJ2-4; D tentatively reads TRBD1 or TRBD2 (5 bases each). The germline V gene has CDR1 LGHDT and CDR2 YNNKEL (reference sequence). This CDR3 region has 14 residues. V lost 0 bases, J lost 13 bases, and 16 bases lay in between. The chain's CDR3 is CASSQDGWQGGQYF. In DNA form, the CDR3 reads TGTGCCAGCAGCCAAGACGGTTGGCAGGGCGGGCAGTACTTC.

The chain links TRBV4-2 to TRBJ1-4; tentative D call: TRBD1 (5 bases). This CDR3 has 13 amino acids. Germline V gene data show CDR1 as LGHNA and CDR2 as YNFKEQ. With 0 bases removed from V and 10 bases from J, the gap between germline ends came to 9 bases. In nucleotides, the CDR3 is TGTGCCAGCAGCCAAGATTGGGGGGGAAAACTGTTTTTT. It codes for CASSQDWGGKLFF.

The chain couples TRBV29-1 to TRBJ1-2; D is uncertain. Germline CDR1 reads SQVTM; CDR2 reads ANQGSEA. Trimming stripped 6 bases from V and 4 bases from J, with 12 bases between. This CDR3 has 12 amino acids. In nucleotides, the CDR3 is TGCAGCGTCCGGGCAGGATTCTATGGCTACACCTTC. Translating gives CSVRAGFYGYTF.

In this sample, this clonotype turned up a few times. The chain carries TRBV3-1 and TRBJ1-2; tentatively, D is TRBD1 (5 bases). Germline assignment: CDR1 LGHDT and CDR2 YNNKEL (reference sequence). V lost 4 bases and J 5 bases, leaving 14 bases between the germline ends. The CDR3 spans 14 residues. CDR3 sequence (DNA): TGTGCCAGCAGCCCGGGGGGTTCGATATATGGCTACACCTTC. Translation gives CASSPGGSIYGYTF.

The rearrangement joins TRBV7-8 to TRBJ1-4; D unclear. Trimming stripped 1 base from V and 6 bases from J, with 9 bases between. CDR1 and CDR2 (germline): SGHVS, FQNEAQ. This CDR3 has 14 residues. DNA for the CDR3: TGTGCCAGCAGCTTAGGGAGATATTATGAAAAACTGTTTTTT. Encoded protein: CASSLGRYYEKLFF. Full variable domain (rest looked up from reference TRBV7-8 and TRBJ1-4): GAGVSQSPRYKVAKRGQDVALRCDPISGHVSLFWYQQALGQGPEFLTYFQNEAQLDKSGLPSDRFFAERPEGSVSTLKIQRTQQEDSAVYLCASSLGRYYEKLFFGSGTQLSVL.

The V and J genes are TRBV20-1 and TRBJ2-1, with D perhaps matching TRBD1 (5 bases). This CDR3 region has 14 residues. Trimming took 1 base from V and 1 from J, leaving 8 bases between them. From germline, CDR1 is DFQATT and CDR2 SNEGSKA (reference sequence). The CDR3 sequence: CSARGTTSYNEQFF. The CDR3 DNA follows: TGCAGTGCTAGAGGGACAACGTCCTACAATGAGCAGTTCTTC.